Listed below are T cell receptor beta chains from one sample, sequenced in a study of T cell responses to AZD1222 COVID-19 vaccine. Sequenced by immunoSEQ multiplex PCR; TCRdb stores in-frame clones only, minus some. The table has roughly 160,000 clones, over 85% seen once. The starting material was peripheral blood, obtained on day 0 of AZD1222 vaccination. These TCRs come from an adult in good health. Both conserved end residues are trimmed from each CDR3.

V gene: TRBV6-6
J gene: TRBJ1-2
CDR3 protein: ASSFIHRDMDGYT

V gene: TRBV7-2
J gene: TRBJ1-6
CDR3 protein: ASSQQGPSYNSPLH

V gene: TRBV4-2
J gene: TRBJ1-6
CDR3 protein: ASSQDRGQGNSPLH

V gene: TRBV5-1
J gene: TRBJ1-1
CDR3 protein: ASSAGDVNTEAF

V gene: TRBV5-1
J gene: TRBJ2-1
CDR3 protein: ASSYPINNEQF

V gene: TRBV7-3
J gene: TRBJ2-1
CDR3 protein: ASSLGHYNEQF

V gene: TRBV6-5
J gene: TRBJ2-4
CDR3 protein: ASSYSSQLPLY

V gene: TRBV2
J gene: TRBJ2-4
CDR3 protein: ASSEPGLLAKNIQY

V gene: TRBV18
J gene: TRBJ2-7
CDR3 protein: ASSPIRQIGSSSYEQY

V gene: TRBV20-1
J gene: TRBJ1-2
CDR3 protein: SAGPYGYT

V gene: TRBV19
J gene: TRBJ1-2
CDR3 protein: ASSIGRERAYGYT

V gene: TRBV7-8
J gene: TRBJ2-1
CDR3 protein: ASSLPLLAGAPGEQF

V gene: TRBV30
J gene: TRBJ2-7
CDR3 protein: AGDGSYEQY

V gene: TRBV7-2
J gene: TRBJ2-2
CDR3 protein: ASSSLAGTGPGELF

V gene: TRBV15
J gene: TRBJ2-7
CDR3 protein: ATSRDPPKPAEPYEQY

V gene: TRBV7-8
J gene: TRBJ2-7
CDR3 protein: ASSPGYEQY

V gene: TRBV27
J gene: TRBJ2-7
CDR3 protein: ASIRTGTGSYEQY

V gene: TRBV4-2
J gene: TRBJ1-6
CDR3 protein: ASSQDRSSYNSPLH

V gene: TRBV18
J gene: TRBJ2-7
CDR3 protein: ASSPHNRGQGDYEQY

V gene: TRBV3-1/TRBV3-2
J gene: TRBJ1-2
CDR3 protein: ASSHRARDGYT

V gene: TRBV6-2/TRBV6-3
J gene: TRBJ1-1
CDR3 protein: ASSSTVPQAF

V gene: TRBV18
J gene: TRBJ1-1
CDR3 protein: ASSPRGNTEAF

V gene: TRBV5-1
J gene: TRBJ1-5
CDR3 protein: ASSWTGNSNQPQH

V gene: TRBV7-9
J gene: TRBJ2-7
CDR3 protein: ASSFGQPSYEQY

V gene: TRBV7-8
J gene: TRBJ1-3
CDR3 protein: ASSSMLGQGPSNTIY

V gene: TRBV6-2/TRBV6-3
J gene: TRBJ2-7
CDR3 protein: ASSYPRRGPYEQY

V gene: TRBV20-1
J gene: TRBJ1-2
CDR3 protein: SASAGQGWSYGYT

V gene: TRBV12-3/TRBV12-4
J gene: TRBJ1-6
CDR3 protein: ASSLYLRSPLH

V gene: TRBV4-1
J gene: TRBJ2-7
CDR3 protein: ASSQTGLNEQY

V gene: TRBV30
J gene: TRBJ1-6
CDR3 protein: AWSSNRGRSPLH

V gene: TRBV5-6
J gene: TRBJ2-2
CDR3 protein: ASSPRQGVYTGELF

V gene: TRBV4-1
J gene: TRBJ2-3
CDR3 protein: ASSQEGLAGPQGTQY

V gene: TRBV6-5
J gene: TRBJ2-7
CDR3 protein: ASSRGPTYEQY

V gene: TRBV6-2/TRBV6-3
J gene: TRBJ2-1
CDR3 protein: ASSYVGDRGISYNEQF

V gene: TRBV24-1
J gene: TRBJ2-7
CDR3 protein: ATSDGNSYEQY

V gene: TRBV4-1
J gene: TRBJ2-5
CDR3 protein: ASSQGVWGMETQY

V gene: TRBV27
J gene: TRBJ2-7
CDR3 protein: ASGRTYSYEQY

V gene: TRBV6-5
J gene: TRBJ2-2
CDR3 protein: ASIYTGSGELF

V gene: TRBV6-5
J gene: TRBJ1-2
CDR3 protein: ASSGGQGPNYGYT

V gene: TRBV11-2
J gene: TRBJ1-1
CDR3 protein: ASSRDRNTEAF

V gene: TRBV5-4
J gene: TRBJ2-7
CDR3 protein: ASSRDIKYEQY

V gene: TRBV30
J gene: TRBJ2-2
CDR3 protein: AWRRQNSPGELF

V gene: TRBV12-3/TRBV12-4
J gene: TRBJ1-1
CDR3 protein: ASSSRRFTEAF

V gene: TRBV15
J gene: TRBJ2-3
CDR3 protein: ATSRDLDLSTDTQY

V gene: TRBV2
J gene: TRBJ1-3
CDR3 protein: ASRGQGSGNTIY

V gene: TRBV3-1/TRBV3-2
J gene: TRBJ1-1
CDR3 protein: ASSPTGQGNTEAF

V gene: TRBV11-2
J gene: TRBJ2-1
CDR3 protein: ASSLGLAGGGNEQF

V gene: TRBV9
J gene: TRBJ1-6
CDR3 protein: ASSVDSLGSPLH

V gene: TRBV24-1
J gene: TRBJ2-1
CDR3 protein: ATSDHNWNEQF